This TCR beta chain derives from a study of blood T cell repertoires in COVID-19. Study information: Collection of acute and convalescent COVID-19 samples took place in the United States, Italy and Spain. In each case, the material was cDNA or gDNA derived from T cells, B-cell-depleted T cells, or PBMCs.

Germline V gives CDR1 SGHRS, CDR2 YFSETQ. This CDR3 spans 15 amino acids. V dropped 0 bases and J dropped 9 bases, with 18 bases sitting between them. Authors' analysis steps: It was from reference gene primer amplification that nucleated cell counts were estimated. The assay was immunoSEQ multiplex PCR, and TCRdb's table has in-frame clones only and misses some. V and J calls and clone size follow that table, whereas D and trimming were derived from the DNA. The data show around 160,000 clones, 75% to 90% seen once. Sample: peripheral blood. This sequence originates from a human donor in a cohort sampled during active COVID-19. The genes are TRBV5-1 and TRBJ1-2; tentatively, D is TRBD1 (5 bases). CDR3 region: CASSLVLGRDNSYTF. Written as DNA, the CDR3 is TGCGCCAGCAGCTTGGTATTGGGGCGCGATAATAGCTACACCTTC.